The 9 T cell receptor beta chains below come from one sample, sequenced in a study of blood T cell dynamics during melanoma immunotherapy. Generated by immunoSEQ multiplex PCR, the TCRdb table keeps only in-frame clones and is missing some. The data show about 16,000 clones, about nine tenths seen once. Time point described: pre-treatment baseline. The specimen comprised blood, sampled from a patient treated with checkpoint blockade. The receptors were gathered from a human donor with melanoma.

V usage is TRBV5-1 and J usage is TRBJ2-3; D is unresolved. The CDR3 runs to 15 residues. Trimming removed 0 bases at V and 0 bases at J, with 8 bases between. Germline assignment: CDR1 SGHRS and CDR2 YFSETQ. This CDR3 reads CASSLEAGSTDTQYF. The CDR3 DNA sequence: TGCGCCAGCAGCTTGGAGGCCGGAAGCACAGATACGCAGTATTTT.

The chain carries TRBV5-1 and TRBJ1-4, with D possibly being TRBD1 (6 bases). V lost 2 bases and J lost 6, with 14 bases in between. Germline CDR1 and CDR2: SGHRS and YFSETQ. CDR3 length equals 15 residues. CDR3 in DNA: TGCGCCAGCAGCTTCGGTGGGGGCCCTCATGAAAAACTGTTTTTT. Its protein is CASSFGGGPHEKLFF.

On this clone itself: The junction departs from the called germline gene at one end, perhaps through a read error. CDR3 in amino acids: CASSHSATGGNQPQHF. CDR3 nucleotide sequence: TGTGCCAGCAGTCACTCGGCGACAGGGGGAAATCAGCCCCAGCATTTT. The chain recombines TRBV6-5 with TRBJ1-5, with TRBD1 matching over 9 bases. CDR3 size: 16 residues. Per germline, CDR1 MNHEY and CDR2 SVGAGI.

The chain combines TRBV5-1 with TRBJ1-1; D gene ambiguous. V shed 4 bases and J shed 1 base, with 14 bases lying between them. Germline V gene lookup returns CDR1 SGHRS and CDR2 YFSETQ. The CDR3 loop spans 15 amino acids. This CDR3 is CASSPPNPTNTEAFF. In nucleotides, the CDR3 is TGCGCCAGCAGCCCCCCCAATCCTACGAACACTGAAGCTTTCTTT.

This clone was recorded only once. The rearrangement joins TRBV4-2 to TRBJ2-7, with D perhaps being TRBD1 or TRBD2 (5 bases each). Germline V gene lookup returns CDR1 LGHNA and CDR2 YNFKEQ. The ends were cut back, 3 bases at V and 2 bases at J, with 14 bases in the middle. The CDR3 is 15 amino acids. The CDR3 coding sequence is TGTGCCAGCAGCCATTCGCCTCGGGACCCCTACGAGCAGTACTTC. Amino acid sequence: CASSHSPRDPYEQYF.

This clone was seen once. V gene TRBV27 combines with J gene TRBJ1-2; 8 nucleotides align to TRBD1. CDR1 MNHEY and CDR2 SMNVEV come from the germline V gene (reference sequence). V lost 4 bases to trimming and J lost 8 bases; unmatched junction nucleotides: 9. This CDR3 comprises 14 residues. The CDR3 loop reads CASSSLQGAEGYTF. CDR3 in DNA: TGTGCCAGCAGTTCACTTCAGGGGGCTGAGGGCTACACCTTC.

The rearrangement joins TRBV5-1 to TRBJ1-2; D is perhaps TRBD1 (5 bases). Germline values: CDR1 SGHRS, CDR2 YFSETQ. The CDR3 loop spans 15 amino acids. V lost 0 bases, J lost 8 bases, and 17 bases lay in between. In DNA, the CDR3 is TGCGCCAGCAGCTTGGTGCGCCGGGGCGCCGAGGGCTACACCTTC. Protein sequence: CASSLVRRGAEGYTF.

V is TRBV5-1 and J is TRBJ2-5, with unresolved D. The germline gives CDR1 SGHRS, CDR2 YFSETQ. The CDR3 totals 13 residues. V was pared by 0 bases and J by 2 bases, with 5 bases between. In DNA form, the CDR3 reads TGCGCCAGCAGCTTGGCGTCTCAAGAGACCCAGTACTTC. The encoded protein is CASSLASQETQYF.

The chain joins TRBV28 to TRBJ1-3; TRBD1 aligns across 7 bases. The germline V gene encodes CDR1 MDHEN and CDR2 SYDVKM. The CDR3 extends over 15 amino acids. J was trimmed by 0 bases and V by 6 bases; bases with no gene match: 5. CDR3 nucleotide sequence: TGTGCCAGCAGCCAACAGGGGAGCTCTGGAAACACCATATATTTT. Translating it yields CASSQQGSSGNTIYF.